The T cell receptor beta chain under discussion was sequenced for a study of blood T cell repertoires in COVID-19. Sequencing used immunoSEQ multiplex PCR; TCRdb keeps in-frame clones, though not all of them. The sample yields approximately 50,000 clones, approximately 79% seen once. Input material: peripheral blood. This TCR was recovered from a man aged 65 to 79 with acute or convalescent COVID-19.

The CDR3 nucleotides are TGCGCCAGCAGCTTTGGACAGGGAGGCATAAATGGCTACACCTTC. Its translation: CASSFGQGGINGYTF. The chain carries TRBV5-1 and TRBJ1-2; TRBD1 matches 8 bases. The germline gives CDR1 SGHRS, CDR2 YFSETQ. This CDR3 region has 15 residues. Losses at the gene ends were 2 bases for V and 6 bases for J; bases not matched to a gene: 9.